The text below deals with one T cell receptor beta chain. The record originates from a study of blood T cell repertoires in COVID-19. Overall study: Acute and convalescent COVID-19 specimens originated in the United States, Italy and Spain. From T cells, B-cell-depleted T cells, or PBMCs came the material, which was cDNA or gDNA.

Study processing details: Amplifying reference gene primers gave estimates of nucleated cell counts. Assay used: immunoSEQ multiplex PCR; TCRdb lists only in-frame clones, some missing. The V and J calls and clone size were taken over from that table, and D and trimming were inferred from the DNA. Of under 200,000 clones listed, roughly 77% are singletons. The material sequenced was peripheral blood. The TCR sequence derives from a man aged 70 or older with active or convalescent COVID-19.

Here the CDR3 reads CSVLSQGREVEAFF. The DNA for the CDR3 is TGCAGCGTTCTTAGTCAGGGGCGTGAAGTTGAAGCTTTCTTT. The rearrangement links TRBV29-1 to TRBJ1-1; possible D gene TRBD1, 6 bases. Germline loops: CDR1 SQVTM, CDR2 ANQGSEA. The CDR3 length is 14 residues. The V end was cut by 5 bases, the J end by 7 bases, with 20 bases between. Full variable domain (remainder filled in from reference TRBV29-1 and TRBJ1-1): SAVISQKPSRDICQRGTSLTIQCQVDSQVTMMFWYRQQPGQSLTLIATANQGSEATYESGFVIDKFPISRPNLTFSTLTVSNMSPEDSSIYLCSVLSQGREVEAFFGQGTRLTVV.